This is a list of T cell receptor beta chains from one sample in a study of blood T cell repertoires in COVID-19. TCRdb keeps only in-frame clones here, not all; method: immunoSEQ multiplex PCR. Of 87,000 or so clones in the sample, around 87% are singletons; the top ten hold 7% to 9%. Sequencing was done on a sample of peripheral blood. The origin of the receptors is a human donor with acute or convalescent COVID-19. The donor label of this sample is uncertain. Each CDR3 is given with its conserved first and last residue. The D gene is left open where the match is weak. Size is stated for part of the rows, as once, few or many counts, or as a class when the clone is expanded.

len: 14; v_gene: TRBV4-3; d_gene: NA; abundance: NA; j_gene: TRBJ1-3; CDR3nt: TGCGCCAGCAGCCAAGTAACAGCTGGAAACACCATATATTTT; CDR3aa: CASSQVTAGNTIYF
len: 14; v_gene: TRBV7-9; d_gene: TRBD2; abundance: NA; j_gene: TRBJ2-3; CDR3nt: TGTGCCAGTCTACTAGCGGGTGGTGGAGATACGCAGTATTTT; CDR3aa: CASLLAGGGDTQYF
len: 16; v_gene: TRBV5-1; d_gene: NA; abundance: NA; j_gene: TRBJ2-1; CDR3nt: TGCGCCAGCAGCTTCGGGGGGCAAAGGTCCTACAATGAGCAGTTCTTC; CDR3aa: CASSFGGQRSYNEQFF
len: 16; v_gene: TRBV18; d_gene: NA; abundance: NA; j_gene: TRBJ1-3; CDR3nt: TGTGCCAGCTCACCACAGGGACTAGGGTCTGGAAACACCATATATTTT; CDR3aa: CASSPQGLGSGNTIYF
len: 15; v_gene: TRBV11-2; d_gene: TRBD1; abundance: once; j_gene: TRBJ1-1; CDR3nt: TGTGCCAGCACCCCGGGACAGGGCAGGGGCACTGAAGCTTTCTTT; CDR3aa: CASTPGQGRGTEAFF
len: 18; v_gene: TRBV6-1; d_gene: NA; abundance: NA; j_gene: TRBJ1-2; CDR3nt: TGTGCCAGCAGTGAAGCGGTACGGGGGGTAGCGGTTGACTATGGCTACACCTTC; CDR3aa: CASSEAVRGVAVDYGYTF
len: 15; v_gene: TRBV28; d_gene: TRBD1; abundance: NA; j_gene: TRBJ1-1; CDR3nt: TGTGCCAGCAGTTTTGGGACAGGGCGAAGAATGGAAGCTTTCTTT; CDR3aa: CASSFGTGRRMEAFF
len: 15; v_gene: TRBV25-1; d_gene: TRBD1; abundance: NA; j_gene: TRBJ2-4; CDR3nt: TGTGCCAGCAGTCCGCCGGGGGACAGGGCCAACATTCAGTACTTC; CDR3aa: CASSPPGDRANIQYF
len: 22; v_gene: TRBV4-3; d_gene: NA; abundance: few; j_gene: TRBJ1-3; CDR3nt: TGCGCCAGCAGCCAAGGCCTTTTGGTGAATTTACAGGCTCCTGTCTCTGGAAACACCATATATTTT; CDR3aa: CASSQGLLVNLQAPVSGNTIYF
len: 18; v_gene: TRBV30; d_gene: NA; abundance: NA; j_gene: TRBJ1-6; CDR3nt: TGTGCCTGGAGTGTGTCGAAAGGGGATTTTAGGGGATATTCACCCCTCCACTTT; CDR3aa: CAWSVSKGDFRGYSPLHF
len: 15; v_gene: TRBV7-2; d_gene: NA; abundance: few; j_gene: TRBJ2-3; CDR3nt: TGTGCCAGCAGCTTAGGGCGGGGTAGCACAGATACGCAGTATTTT; CDR3aa: CASSLGRGSTDTQYF
len: 15; v_gene: TRBV3-1/TRBV3-2; d_gene: NA; abundance: once; j_gene: TRBJ2-5; CDR3nt: TGTGCCAGCAGCCAAGGAATGACGAGGCAAGAGACCCAATACTTC; CDR3aa: CASSQGMTRQETQYF
len: 14; v_gene: TRBV28; d_gene: NA; abundance: NA; j_gene: TRBJ1-1; CDR3nt: TGTGCCAGCAGTTTAATGGCAGGGAACACTGAAGCTTTCTTT; CDR3aa: CASSLMAGNTEAFF
len: 12; v_gene: TRBV5-1; d_gene: NA; abundance: NA; j_gene: TRBJ1-2; CDR3nt: TGCGCCAGCAGCTTGACAGGGAGCGGCTACACCTTC; CDR3aa: CASSLTGSGYTF
len: 13; v_gene: TRBV5-4; d_gene: NA; abundance: NA; j_gene: TRBJ1-2; CDR3nt: TGTGCCAGCAGCCAGGGGTTGGGTCGTGACTACACCTTC; CDR3aa: CASSQGLGRDYTF
len: 15; v_gene: TRBV6-5; d_gene: TRBD1; abundance: NA; j_gene: TRBJ1-5; CDR3nt: TGTGCCAGCAGTCCTTATGGACAGGCGAATCAGCCCCAGCATTTT; CDR3aa: CASSPYGQANQPQHF
len: 16; v_gene: TRBV10-2; d_gene: TRBD1; abundance: NA; j_gene: TRBJ2-3; CDR3nt: TGCGCCAGCAGTGAAAGGGGGCTCCTCACCACAGATACGCAGTATTTT; CDR3aa: CASSERGLLTTDTQYF
len: 17; v_gene: TRBV19; d_gene: TRBD2; abundance: NA; j_gene: TRBJ2-7; CDR3nt: TGTGCCAGTACCCCCTCTGGTAGCGGGGGGACCTCCTACGAGCAGTACTTC; CDR3aa: CASTPSGSGGTSYEQYF
len: 18; v_gene: TRBV9; d_gene: NA; abundance: NA; j_gene: TRBJ2-2; CDR3nt: TGTGCCAGCAGCGTGCTGAGGGGGACTAACATTAACACCGGGGAGCTGTTTTTT; CDR3aa: CASSVLRGTNINTGELFF
len: 14; v_gene: TRBV6-2/TRBV6-3; d_gene: TRBD1; abundance: NA; j_gene: TRBJ1-5; CDR3nt: TGTGCCAGCAGTTTTTCAGGGGGCCCTCAGCCCCAGCATTTT; CDR3aa: CASSFSGGPQPQHF
len: 15; v_gene: TRBV4-1; d_gene: NA; abundance: NA; j_gene: TRBJ1-5; CDR3nt: TGCGCCAGCAGCCTCCAGGGAATGGGAAATCAGCCCCAGCATTTT; CDR3aa: CASSLQGMGNQPQHF